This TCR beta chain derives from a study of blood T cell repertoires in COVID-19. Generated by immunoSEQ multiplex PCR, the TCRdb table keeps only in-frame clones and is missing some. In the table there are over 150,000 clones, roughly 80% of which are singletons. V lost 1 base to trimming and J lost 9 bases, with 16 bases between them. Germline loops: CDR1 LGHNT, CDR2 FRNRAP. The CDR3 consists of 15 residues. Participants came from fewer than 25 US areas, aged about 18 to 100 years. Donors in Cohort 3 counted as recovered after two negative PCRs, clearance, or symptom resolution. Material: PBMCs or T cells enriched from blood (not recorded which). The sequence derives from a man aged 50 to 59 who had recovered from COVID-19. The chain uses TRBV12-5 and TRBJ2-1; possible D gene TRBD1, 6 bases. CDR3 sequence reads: CASGLAQGSTGEQFF. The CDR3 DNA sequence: TGTGCTAGTGGTTTGGCACAGGGTTCGACAGGTGAGCAGTTCTTC.